The 5 T cell receptor beta chains presented below share a single source sample, sequenced in a study of T-cell reconstitution after alpha-beta-depleted transplantation in children. The authors prepared the TCRbeta library with unique molecular identifiers. A single record per CDR3 protein comes from TCRdb applying MiXCR to the PCR reads. Of hundreds of thousands of distinct CDR3 sequences listed, around 13% were seen once; the top ten hold 0.79%. The input for sequencing was PBMCs, taken before TCRalphabeta/CD19-depleted stem cell transplant. The receptors derive from a girl aged 2-15 years with congenital amegakaryocytic thrombocytopenia, due to receive a stem cell transplant.

In its sample, this clonotype was seen many times. The chain has TRBV20-1 and TRBJ2-7; no firm D call. The CDR3 is 13 amino acids. Germline-derived CDR1 and CDR2 are DFQATT and SNEGSKA (reference sequence). The germline V and J ends were trimmed by 0 bases and 6 bases, with 12 bases remaining between them. CDR3 coding DNA: TGCAGTGCTAGAGATAACGAATCGCGCGAGCAGTACTTC. Residues: CSARDNESREQYF.

This clonotype was seen many times. The genes are TRBV5-1 and TRBJ2-7; 9 bases fit TRBD1. This CDR3 is 14 amino acids long. Looked up from germline, CDR1 is SGHRS and CDR2 is YFSETQ. J was trimmed by 5 bases and V by 3 bases; bases with no gene match: 6. CDR3 loop: CASSYYRGQNEQYF. The DNA for the CDR3 is TGCGCCAGCAGCTACTACAGGGGGCAGAACGAGCAGTACTTC.

This clonotype was detected a few times. CDR3 loop: CAINRQGPGVNTEAFF. The CDR3 bases are TGTGCCATCAATCGGCAGGGGCCGGGGGTGAACACTGAAGCTTTCTTT. The gene calls are TRBV10-3 and TRBJ1-1, with D perhaps TRBD1 (6 bases). This CDR3 has 16 residues. V was pared by 7 bases and J by 0 bases, with 18 bases between. Germline values: CDR1 ENHRY, CDR2 SYGVKD.

The table lists this clonotype with many counts. This sequence joins TRBV28 and TRBJ2-3; 9 bases line up with TRBD2. J was trimmed by 4 bases and V by 1 base; bases with no gene match: 6. Germline V gives CDR1 MDHEN, CDR2 SYDVKM. The CDR3 loop spans 16 amino acids. The CDR3 nucleotides read TGTGCCAGCAGTTTATTAGTTATAGCGGGAGCAGATACGCAGTATTTT. Its translation is CASSLLVIAGADTQYF.

The chain is built from TRBV18 and TRBJ2-3; 8 nucleotides align to TRBD1. The CDR3 totals 17 residues. Per the germline V gene, CDR1 is KGHSH and CDR2 is LQKENI. The V and J ends lost 3 bases and 3 bases, in that order; junction bases with no gene match: 11. The CDR3 here is CASSPSRRTGITDTQYF. CDR3 DNA: TGTGCCAGCTCACCGAGTCGCAGGACAGGGATTACAGATACGCAGTATTTT.